This T cell receptor beta chain was recovered during a study of cytomegalovirus exposure and HLA in healthy donors. With 60 Vbeta and 13 Jbeta primers, the PCR was carried out. TCRdb keeps only in-frame clones here, not all; method: immunoSEQ multiplex PCR. The sample contains hundreds of thousands of clones, more than 55% of which appear only once. Germline trimming cut 2 bases from V and 16 bases from J; bases unmatched to any gene: 15. Germline loops: CDR1 LNHDA, CDR2 SQIVND (reference sequence). The CDR3 is made up of 16 amino acids. V is TRBV19 and J is TRBJ1-5; TRBD1 matches 12 bases. The sample consisted of PBMCs. The TCR was taken from a female donor in good health and CMV-seronegative. The CDR3 spells CASSISGGTGGAREHF. CDR3 sequence (DNA): TGTGCCAGTAGTATATCTGGCGGGACAGGGGGCGCGAGGGAACATTTT. The entire variable domain, with the rest obtained from reference TRBV19 and TRBJ1-5, is as follows: DGGITQSPKYLFRKEGQNVTLSCEQNLNHDAMYWYRQDPGQGLRLIYYSQIVNDFQKGDIAEGYSVSREKKESFPLTVTSAQKNPTAFYLCASSISGGTGGAREHFGDGTRLSIL.